The 29 T cell receptor beta chains reported below all come from one sample, sequenced in a study of CD8 T cells in Susac syndrome. Random-hexamer reverse transcription was applied to about 0.45 to 1 ug RNA. Using its own MiXCR run on the immunoSEQ multiplex PCR reads, TCRdb lists one record per CDR3 protein. The sample has roughly 190,000 distinct CDR3 sequences, 90% to 95% seen once. The sample was CD4+ T cells from PBMCs. The source of these receptors is a human donor in good health.

This chain links TRBV7-9 with TRBJ1-6, with D uncertain. Germline CDR1 SEHNR, CDR2 FQNEAQ (reference sequence). The CDR3 is 19 amino acids. The V and J ends lost 1 base and 0 bases respectively, with 16 bases between them. The CDR3 loop reads CASSLVGPRRTSYNSPLHF. The CDR3 coding sequence is TGTGCCAGCAGCTTAGTCGGCCCAAGACGAACCTCCTATAATTCACCCCTCCACTTT.

The V call is TRBV5-1, the J call TRBJ1-1; 7 nucleotides agree with TRBD1. V lost 4 bases to trimming and J lost 7 bases; unmatched junction nucleotides: 7. CDR3 size: 13 residues. Germline loops: CDR1 SGHRS, CDR2 YFSETQ. The CDR3 reads CASSRTGAVEAFF. CDR3 in DNA: TGCGCCAGCAGCCGAACAGGGGCTGTTGAAGCTTTCTTT.

The CDR3 DNA reads as TGCAGTGTCAAAAAGGGGGCGACGAACACCGGGGAGCTGTTTTTT. Encoded protein: CSVKKGATNTGELFF. The chain carries TRBV20-1 and TRBJ2-2; 7 positions match TRBD1. Trimming removed 7 bases from V and 0 bases from J; junction bases left unmatched: 8. The CDR3 is 15 residues long. CDR1 is DFQATT, CDR2 SNEGSKA, per germline (reference sequence).

In this sample, this clonotype turned up a few times. In DNA, the CDR3 is TGTGCCAGCAGCCAAGGGACGGCAAACACTGAAGCTTTCTTT. Translation gives CASSQGTANTEAFF. The J gene is TRBJ1-1, the V gene TRBV3-1; no clear D gene. Trimming took 1 base from V and 2 from J, leaving 8 bases between them. Looked up from germline, CDR1 is LGHDT and CDR2 is YNNKEL (reference sequence). The CDR3 loop spans 14 amino acids. The full variable domain, with the rest looked up from reference TRBV3-1 and TRBJ1-1, is DTAVSQTPKYLVTQMGNDKSIKCEQNLGHDTMYWYKQDSKKFLKIMFSYNNKELIINETVPNRFSPKSPDKAHLNLHINSLELGDSAVYFCASSQGTANTEAFFGQGTRLTVV.

V and J are TRBV19 and TRBJ1-2; TRBD1 might be the D (5 bases). This CDR3 has 15 residues. Germline CDR1 and CDR2: LNHDA and SQIVND (reference sequence). With 6 bases removed from V and 4 bases from J, the gap between germline ends came to 18 bases. The CDR3 loop reads CASRAAGLPFYGYTF. The CDR3 DNA follows: TGTGCCAGTAGGGCCGCGGGACTTCCGTTCTATGGCTACACCTTC.

The rearrangement uses TRBV3-1 and TRBJ2-2, with D hard to call. In germline, CDR1 is LGHDT, CDR2 YNNKEL (reference sequence). CDR3 length: 18 amino acids. V lost 0 bases and J lost 0, with 14 bases in between. The CDR3 DNA reads as TGTGCCAGCAGCCAAGAACTGGTTTCGACCACGAACACCGGGGAGCTGTTTTTT. This translates into CASSQELVSTTNTGELFF.

The chain joins TRBV3-1 to TRBJ2-7; the match to TRBD1 covers 7 bases. CDR3 size: 14 residues. From germline, CDR1 is LGHDT and CDR2 YNNKEL (reference sequence). V lost 4 bases to trimming and J lost 2 bases; unmatched junction nucleotides: 5. The CDR3 nucleotides are TGTGCCAGCAGCCCCCTTGGACAGGCCTACGAGCAGTACTTC. Its translation: CASSPLGQAYEQYF.

V is TRBV29-1 and J is TRBJ1-1; D unresolved. The CDR3 loop spans 14 amino acids. V dropped 6 bases and J dropped 4 bases, with 18 bases sitting between them. Looked up from germline, CDR1 is SQVTM and CDR2 is ANQGSEA. The CDR3 sequence is CSVSPAGMGTEAFF. DNA of the CDR3: TGCAGCGTGTCCCCTGCTGGGATGGGCACTGAAGCTTTCTTT.

The CDR3 sequence: CATSSGRRAYGYTF. The CDR3 DNA follows: TGTGCCACCAGCAGTGGGCGGAGGGCCTATGGCTACACCTTC. V gene TRBV15 combines with J gene TRBJ1-2; D is ambiguous. The germline gives CDR1 LNHNV, CDR2 YYDKDF (reference sequence). This CDR3 spans 14 amino acids. V was cut by 3 bases and J by 4 bases, with 12 bases left in between.

The chain uses TRBV3-1 and TRBJ1-1, with 8 bases aligning to TRBD1. Germline values: CDR1 LGHDT, CDR2 YNNKEL (reference sequence). Trimming took 1 base from V and 6 from J; bases not matched to a gene: 1. CDR3 size: 13 residues. CDR3 sequence reads: CASSQVTGAEAFF. The DNA of the CDR3 is TGTGCCAGCAGCCAAGTGACAGGGGCTGAAGCTTTCTTT.

The CDR3 nucleotides are TGTGCCAGCAGTGCAGGACTAGTCGCCAATGAGCAGTTCTTC. As protein: CASSAGLVANEQFF. The chain joins TRBV2 to TRBJ2-1; TRBD2 matches at 7 bases. V lost 4 bases and J lost 6; bases outside the gene matches: 6. The CDR3 is 14 amino acids. Per the germline V gene, CDR1 is SNHLY and CDR2 is FYNNEI. Filled out from reference TRBV2 and TRBJ2-1, the complete variable domain reads EPEVTQTPSHQVTQMGQEVILRCVPISNHLYFYWYRQILGQKVEFLVSFYNNEISEKSEIFDDQFSVERPDGSNFTLKIRSTKLEDSAMYFCASSAGLVANEQFFGPGTRLTVL.

The chain has TRBV7-9 and TRBJ2-1; 9 nucleotides line up with TRBD2. The CDR3 has 18 residues. CDR1 and CDR2 (germline): SEHNR, FQNEAQ (reference sequence). Trimming took 1 base from V and 0 from J; bases not matched to a gene: 7. The CDR3 spells CASSLGGGVPDSYNEQFF. The CDR3 nucleotides read TGTGCCAGCAGCTTAGGCGGGGGGGTCCCAGACTCCTACAATGAGCAGTTCTTC.

This rearrangement joins TRBV3-1 to TRBJ2-5; weak D call: TRBD2 (6 bases). Deletions cut 0 bases from V and 2 bases from J, with 10 bases between. Germline CDR1 LGHDT, CDR2 YNNKEL (reference sequence). This CDR3 region has 15 residues. CDR3 sequence (DNA): TGTGCCAGCAGCCAAGAAAGCCGGGGGCAAGAGACCCAGTACTTC. Protein: CASSQESRGQETQYF.

This rearrangement joins TRBV6-5 to TRBJ2-1, with no clear D. Trimming cost V 1 base and J 6 bases, with 1 base left between them. Germline V gene sequence: CDR1 MNHEY, CDR2 SVGAGI. The CDR3 sequence is 11 residues long. In nucleotides, the CDR3 is TGTGCCAGCAGTTACTTCAATGAGCAGTTCTTC. Its translation is CASSYFNEQFF.

This chain uses TRBV28 with TRBJ2-1; D remains unclear. With 10 bases removed from V and 4 bases from J, the gap between germline ends came to 8 bases. The CDR3 length is 11 residues. The germline CDR1 and CDR2 sequences are MDHEN and SYDVKM. The CDR3 spells CATMGYNEQFF. The DNA of the CDR3 is TGTGCCACCATGGGGTACAATGAGCAGTTCTTC.

The J gene is TRBJ2-5, the V gene TRBV6-1; TRBD1 might be the D (5 bases). Germline loops: CDR1 MNHNS, CDR2 SASEGT. The CDR3 totals 14 residues. V was trimmed by 7 bases and J by 5 bases, leaving 17 bases between them. CDR3 region: CASTAGAVVETQYF. The DNA for the CDR3 is TGTGCCAGCACCGCTGGGGCCGTGGTGGAGACCCAGTACTTC.

The CDR3 nucleotides read TGTGCCAGCAGTCCAGCGGGTCGAAGCCACTCTGGAAACACCATATATTTT. It specifies CASSPAGRSHSGNTIYF. J is TRBJ1-3 and V is TRBV6-1; D not certain. Germline loops: CDR1 MNHNS, CDR2 SASEGT. V lost 5 bases, J lost 0 bases, and 17 bases lay in between. The CDR3 totals 17 residues.

The chain recombines TRBV4-2 with TRBJ2-3; D possibly uses TRBD1 or TRBD2 (5 bases each). Germline V CDR1 and CDR2: LGHNA, YNFKEQ. The CDR3 is made up of 14 amino acids. Trimming took 5 bases from V and 9 from J, leaving 18 bases between them. CDR3 loop: CASSTGSDSGTQYF. The CDR3, as DNA: TGTGCCAGCAGCACGGGATCCGACAGCGGCACGCAGTATTTT.

This chain connects TRBV3-1 to TRBJ2-1; 7 bases line up with TRBD1. Per the germline V gene, CDR1 is LGHDT and CDR2 is YNNKEL (reference sequence). Trimming at V came to 4 bases and at J to 9 bases, leaving 9 bases not matched to a gene. This CDR3 is built from 14 residues. The CDR3 region is CASSRALGTAEQFF. The CDR3 coding sequence is TGTGCCAGCAGCCGAGCCCTCGGGACAGCTGAGCAGTTCTTC.

The V and J genes are TRBV14 and TRBJ2-1, with a possible D match to TRBD2 (6 bases). V was clipped by 0 bases and J by 10 bases, with 10 bases between them. This CDR3 is built from 13 residues. The germline V gene has CDR1 SGHDN and CDR2 FVKESK. CDR3 DNA: TGTGCCAGCAGCCAAGAAACCCTAGCGGAGCAGTTCTTC. It is translated as CASSQETLAEQFF.

The chain combines TRBV7-2 with TRBJ1-1; D gene uncertain. V gave up 7 bases and J gave up 6 bases, with 15 bases separating them. Germline CDR1 is SGHTA and CDR2 is FQGNSA. CDR3 length: 13 residues. The CDR3 region has the DNA TGTGCCAGCACCGTATCCCATGGGGCTGAAGCTTTCTTT. It codes for CASTVSHGAEAFF.

V usage is TRBV4-1 and J usage is TRBJ2-5, with 8 bases aligning to TRBD1. Trimming at V came to 1 base and at J to 2 bases, leaving 0 bases not matched to a gene. The germline CDR1 and CDR2 sequences are MGHRA and YSYEKL. CDR3 size: 14 residues. The CDR3 is CASSQGTGQETQYF. CDR3 coding DNA: TGCGCCAGCAGCCAAGGGACAGGGCAAGAGACCCAGTACTTC.

For this clonotype: A read error may account for a junction end that differs from germline. V is TRBV5-1 and J is TRBJ2-7; D possibly uses TRBD1 or TRBD2 (5 bases each). CDR3 size: 17 residues. Germline V gene data show CDR1 as SGHRS and CDR2 as YFSETQ. CDR3 sequence: CASSPTPFRDLSDEQYF. For the CDR3, the DNA is TGCGCCAGCAGCCCCACCCCGTTCCGGGACCTCTCCGACGAGCAGTACTTC.

This rearrangement joins TRBV19 to TRBJ2-4; 7 bases align to TRBD1. Germline V CDR1 and CDR2: LNHDA, SQIVND (reference sequence). The J segment lost 0 bases and the V segment lost 4 bases, leaving 21 bases of the junction unmatched. The CDR3 totals 21 residues. CDR3 coding DNA: TGTGCCAGTAGTACGGCCGCAGGGACAGTCAAATTCGGGCTAGCCAAAAACATTCAGTACTTC. It encodes CASSTAAGTVKFGLAKNIQYF.

The chain couples TRBV5-6 to TRBJ2-7; D is perhaps TRBD2 (5 bases). Looked up from germline, CDR1 is SGHDT and CDR2 is YYEEEE. V was pared by 0 bases and J by 3 bases, with 10 bases between. The CDR3 extends over 14 amino acids. This CDR3 reads CASSLGLPHYEQYV. The CDR3 DNA is TGTGCCAGCAGCTTGGGACTACCGCACTACGAGCAGTACGTC.

J is TRBJ2-1 and V is TRBV9; 11 bases map to TRBD2. The V segment lost 1 base and the J segment 4 bases; nucleotides outside the gene matches: 4. CDR3 length: 16 residues. The germline CDR1 and CDR2 sequences are SGDLS and YYNGEE. For the CDR3, the DNA is TGTGCCAGCAGCGTAAAGGGACTAGCGGCTTACAATGAGCAGTTCTTC. It yields the protein CASSVKGLAAYNEQFF.

The V gene is TRBV27, the J gene TRBJ1-5, with no clear D. The CDR3 loop spans 16 amino acids. Germline V gene lookup returns CDR1 MNHEY and CDR2 SMNVEV (reference sequence). V was trimmed by 3 bases and J by 0 bases, leaving 12 bases between them. In DNA, the CDR3 is TGTGCCAGCAGTTTCGGAGCCGGTATTAGCAATCAGCCCCAGCATTTT. It yields the protein CASSFGAGISNQPQHF.

This chain links TRBV7-7 with TRBJ2-5; possibly TRBD1 for D (5 bases). The CDR3 totals 12 residues. Germline V gene sequence: CDR1 SSHAT, CDR2 FNYEAQ (reference sequence). CDR3 bases: TGTGCTACCCAAGGGGTGGGCGAGACCCAGTACTTC. Translating gives CATQGVGETQYF.

The chain combines TRBV28 with TRBJ1-6; D is uncertain. V was pared by 3 bases and J by 8 bases, with 8 bases between. The CDR3 is made up of 13 amino acids. From germline, CDR1 is MDHEN and CDR2 SYDVKM. The CDR3 coding sequence is TGTGCCAGCAGTTTGCGAGGATATTCACCCCTCCACTTT. Its protein is CASSLRGYSPLHF.